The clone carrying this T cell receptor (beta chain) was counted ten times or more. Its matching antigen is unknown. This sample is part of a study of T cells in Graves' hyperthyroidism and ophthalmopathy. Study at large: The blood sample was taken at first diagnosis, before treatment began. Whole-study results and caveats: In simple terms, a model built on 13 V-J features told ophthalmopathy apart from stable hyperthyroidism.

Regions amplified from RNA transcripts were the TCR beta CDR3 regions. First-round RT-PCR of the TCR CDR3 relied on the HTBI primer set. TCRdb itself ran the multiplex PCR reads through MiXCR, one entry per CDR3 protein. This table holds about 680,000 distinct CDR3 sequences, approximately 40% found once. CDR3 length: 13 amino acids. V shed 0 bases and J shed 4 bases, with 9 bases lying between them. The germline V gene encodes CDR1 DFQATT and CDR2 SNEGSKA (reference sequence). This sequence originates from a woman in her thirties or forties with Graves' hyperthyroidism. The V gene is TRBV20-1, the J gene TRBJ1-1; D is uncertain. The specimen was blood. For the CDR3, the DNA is TGCAGTGCTAGAGATGAGGGAGGCACTGAAGCTTTCTTT. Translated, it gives CSARDEGGTEAFF.